Presented here are 29 T cell receptor beta chains from one specimen sequenced in a study of cytomegalovirus exposure and HLA in healthy donors. 60 Vbeta and 13 Jbeta primers were used in PCR. Profiling relied on immunoSEQ multiplex PCR, and the TCRdb table lists in-frame clones only, not all of them. The sample contains approximately 110,000 clones, around three quarters of which appear only once. What was sequenced was PBMCs. These receptors originate from a female donor in good health and CMV-seropositive.

In its sample, this clone was seen a few times. J is TRBJ1-2 and V is TRBV7-9; perhaps TRBD1 as D (6 bases). The CDR3 runs to 17 residues. Germline V gives CDR1 SEHNR, CDR2 FQNEAQ (reference sequence). V shed 5 bases and J shed 8 bases, with 27 bases lying between them. CDR3: CASSPPPRGAQKGGYTF. The CDR3 DNA is TGTGCCAGCAGCCCCCCCCCTCGGGGGGCGCAGAAAGGAGGCTACACCTTC.

V usage is TRBV4-1 and J usage is TRBJ1-4, with D hard to call. The length of the CDR3 is 12 residues. The V end was cut by 1 base, the J end by 14 bases, with 11 bases between. CDR1 is MGHRA and CDR2 is YSYEKL in the germline V gene. The CDR3 sequence is CASSQADAVLFF. CDR3 nucleotides: TGCGCCAGCAGCCAAGCCGACGCGGTCCTGTTTTTT.

Turning to this clone: This specimen includes other DNA sequences encoding the same CDR3. V is TRBV15 and J is TRBJ1-5; perhaps TRBD1 as D (5 bases). V was shortened by 1 base and J by 4 bases, with 8 bases between the two germline ends. This CDR3 comprises 14 residues. Germline CDR1 reads LNHNV; CDR2 reads YYDKDF (reference sequence). CDR3 protein: CATSRGGGNQPQHF. The CDR3 DNA reads TGTGCCACCAGCAGAGGCGGGGGGAATCAGCCCCAGCATTTT.

This clone appeared a single time. The rearrangement joins TRBV28 to TRBJ2-3; D unclear. The V gene lost 2 bases and the J gene lost 2 bases, with 11 bases spanning the gap. CDR3 length: 15 residues. Per the germline V gene, CDR1 is MDHEN and CDR2 is SYDVKM. The CDR3 loop reads CASSLVSTTTDTQYF. DNA for the CDR3: TGTGCCAGCAGTTTAGTCAGTACTACCACAGATACGCAGTATTTT.

There are a few counts of this clone. This chain uses TRBV9 with TRBJ2-3, with D maybe TRBD2 (5 bases). Per the germline V gene, CDR1 is SGDLS and CDR2 is YYNGEE. Deletions cut 2 bases from V and 0 bases from J, with 10 bases between. CDR3 length: 15 amino acids. The CDR3 DNA reads as TGTGCCAGCAGCGTCGGGGTCGATAGCACAGATACGCAGTATTTT. This encodes CASSVGVDSTDTQYF.

The chain recombines TRBV27 with TRBJ1-2; the D gene is possibly TRBD1 (5 bases). Germline V gene data show CDR1 as MNHEY and CDR2 as SMNVEV (reference sequence). The V gene lost 4 bases and the J gene lost 8 bases, with 20 bases spanning the gap. This CDR3 has 15 amino acids. This chain's CDR3 is CASSSPGGTGKGYTF. In DNA, the CDR3 is TGTGCCAGCAGTTCCCCCGGAGGGACCGGGAAGGGCTACACCTTC.

This clone was recorded once. CDR3 in DNA: TGTGCCAGCAGCAGTCAGCGGGGGGGAGATTACGAGCAGTACTTC. It translates to CASSSQRGGDYEQYF. The rearrangement joins TRBV2 to TRBJ2-7; TRBD2 matches 10 bases. The CDR3 sequence is 15 residues long. J was trimmed by 4 bases and V by 6 bases; bases with no gene match: 9. CDR1 is SNHLY, CDR2 FYNNEI, per germline. Full variable domain (remainder filled in from reference TRBV2 and TRBJ2-7): EPEVTQTPSHQVTQMGQEVILRCVPISNHLYFYWYRQILGQKVEFLVSFYNNEISEKSEIFDDQFSVERPDGSNFTLKIRSTKLEDSAMYFCASSSQRGGDYEQYFGPGTRLTVT.

In its sample, this clone was seen a few times. The rearrangement uses TRBV6-5 and TRBJ1-2; 8 positions match TRBD1. Trimming took 6 bases from V and 8 from J; bases not matched to a gene: 8. This CDR3 has 13 amino acids. Germline V gene sequence: CDR1 MNHEY, CDR2 SVGAGI. The CDR3 DNA reads as TGTGCCAGCAGCCCTCAGGGGGCGCGGGGCTACACCTTC. It specifies CASSPQGARGYTF.

The chain is built from TRBV6-1 and TRBJ2-3; 7 bases align to TRBD2. CDR1 and CDR2 from the germline V gene are MNHNS and SASEGT. V was pared by 4 bases and J by 3 bases, with 10 bases of the junction left unmatched. The CDR3 extends over 16 amino acids. CDR3 residues: CASSGTRGGSTDTQYF. CDR3 sequence (DNA): TGTGCCAGCAGTGGAACGCGGGGAGGGTCAACAGATACGCAGTATTTT.

V and J are TRBV6-1 and TRBJ1-1; TRBD1 agrees at 7 bases. The germline V gene encodes CDR1 MNHNS and CDR2 SASEGT. CDR3 size: 14 residues. Germline trimming cut 2 bases from V and 9 bases from J; bases unmatched to any gene: 9. The CDR3 spells CASSERPNRGKAFF. CDR3 nucleotide sequence: TGTGCCAGCAGTGAAAGGCCCAACAGGGGTAAAGCTTTCTTT.

This rearrangement joins TRBV11-2 to TRBJ1-1; the match to TRBD1 covers 8 bases. V dropped 5 bases and J dropped 3; count of bases not matched to a gene: 17. Germline V CDR1 and CDR2: SGHAT, FQNNGV. The length of the CDR3 is 18 residues. The CDR3, as DNA: TGTGCCAGCAGCCTAGGGAGCCAGTACAGGGGGTCGGACACTGAAGCTTTCTTT. It encodes CASSLGSQYRGSDTEAFF. Full variable domain (outside the CDR3, taken from reference TRBV11-2 and TRBJ1-1): EAGVAQSPRYKIIEKRQSVAFWCNPISGHATLYWYQQILGQGPKLLIQFQNNGVVDDSQLPKDRFSAERLKGVDSTLKIQPAKLEDSAVYLCASSLGSQYRGSDTEAFFGQGTRLTVV.

The gene calls are TRBV5-1 and TRBJ2-5; TRBD2 agrees at 8 bases. Germline CDR1 reads SGHRS; CDR2 reads YFSETQ. CDR3 size: 16 residues. Trimming at V came to 0 bases and at J to 4 bases, leaving 8 bases not matched to a gene. CDR3 DNA: TGCGCCAGCAGCTTGGGTCTAGCGGGTGGGATAGAGACCCAGTACTTC. Translation: CASSLGLAGGIETQYF.

The V gene is TRBV2, the J gene TRBJ1-4; 7 positions match TRBD1. Per the germline V gene, CDR1 is SNHLY and CDR2 is FYNNEI. V shed 8 bases, J shed 0 bases, and the junction held 6 bases outside the gene matches. The CDR3 runs 15 residues. This CDR3 reads CASGTAAPTNEKLFF. DNA of the CDR3: TGTGCCAGCGGGACAGCCGCACCAACTAATGAAAAACTGTTTTTT.

V and J are TRBV15 and TRBJ2-7, with 7 positions matching TRBD1. The CDR3 consists of 16 residues. CDR1 is LNHNV and CDR2 is YYDKDF in the germline V gene (reference sequence). The V gene end was trimmed by 3 bases and the J gene end by 1 base; junction bases not matched to a gene: 9. The CDR3 is CATSSGTARTSYEQYF. The DNA of the CDR3 is TGTGCCACCAGCAGCGGGACAGCGAGGACTTCCTACGAGCAGTACTTC.

The rearrangement links TRBV25-1 to TRBJ2-7; the D gene is possibly TRBD2 (6 bases). CDR1 is MGHDK, CDR2 SYGVNS, per germline. This CDR3 is built from 14 residues. V was shortened by 1 base and J by 3 bases, with 10 bases between the two germline ends. The CDR3, as DNA: TGTGCCAGCAGTGAATTCGGCGGGGACTACGAGCAGTACTTC. Protein sequence: CASSEFGGDYEQYF.

This chain links TRBV5-1 with TRBJ1-4, with 7 bases that match TRBD1. The length of the CDR3 is 16 residues. CDR1 is SGHRS, CDR2 YFSETQ, per germline. V lost 4 bases and J lost 8; bases outside the gene matches: 14. CDR3 protein: CASSATVRQGEEKLFF. CDR3 sequence (DNA): TGCGCCAGCAGCGCCACCGTGAGACAGGGTGAAGAAAAACTGTTTTTT.

This clone was observed a few times. The chain couples TRBV6-1 to TRBJ2-3, with 9 bases that match TRBD2. J was trimmed by 3 bases and V by 2 bases; bases with no gene match: 6. Per germline, CDR1 MNHNS and CDR2 SASEGT. The CDR3 totals 16 residues. The CDR3 DNA reads TGTGCCAGCAGTGAACGGGCGGGAGGGTATACAGATACGCAGTATTTT. Its protein is CASSERAGGYTDTQYF.

V is TRBV18 and J is TRBJ1-1, with D possibly matching TRBD1 (6 bases). The CDR3 loop spans 15 amino acids. The V gene lost 10 bases and the J gene lost 1 base, with 19 bases spanning the gap. Germline values: CDR1 KGHSH, CDR2 LQKENI. The CDR3 DNA follows: TGTGCCACAAGGGGGAAGGGAACGAAGAACACTGAAGCTTTCTTT. It yields the protein CATRGKGTKNTEAFF.

This clone appeared once. This sequence joins TRBV7-3 and TRBJ2-2; 8 nucleotides align to TRBD1. CDR1 is SGHTA and CDR2 is FQGTGA in the germline V gene. J lost 6 bases, V lost 5 bases, and 5 bases had no gene match. The CDR3 consists of 14 residues. The DNA for the CDR3 is TGTGCCAGCAGCCCGGACAGGGACTCCGGGGAGCTGTTTTTT. Protein product: CASSPDRDSGELFF.

In DNA, the CDR3 is TGTGCCAGCAGCTTGGCCCCGTACGAGCAGTACTTC. Translation gives CASSLAPYEQYF. V is TRBV7-2 and J is TRBJ2-7; D is unresolved. Trimming left V 3 bases short and J 4 bases short, with 7 bases between. The CDR3 loop spans 12 amino acids. Germline CDR1 and CDR2: SGHTA and FQGNSA.

The chain links TRBV6-1 to TRBJ1-6; 9 bases line up with TRBD1. Unmatched junction bases numbered 10, after V lost 10 bases and J lost 9 bases. This CDR3 has 14 residues. Germline loops: CDR1 MNHNS, CDR2 SASEGT. This CDR3 reads CAITPGQGASPLHF. The CDR3 DNA reads as TGTGCCATTACACCGGGACAGGGTGCTTCACCCCTCCACTTT.

V usage is TRBV5-1 and J usage is TRBJ1-6, with TRBD1 identical over 7 bases. Trimming cost V 0 bases and J 7 bases; bases outside gene matches: 1. This CDR3 contains 14 residues. Germline-derived CDR1 and CDR2 are SGHRS and YFSETQ. The CDR3: CASSLAQGNSPLHF. In DNA, the CDR3 is TGCGCCAGCAGCTTGGCACAGGGGAATTCACCCCTCCACTTT.

The gene calls are TRBV27 and TRBJ2-1; D may be TRBD1 (5 bases). V lost 8 bases, J lost 15 bases, and 17 bases lay in between. The CDR3 covers 11 residues. CDR1 and CDR2 from the germline V gene are MNHEY and SMNVEV (reference sequence). The CDR3 loop reads CASGSQGHAFF. In nucleotides, the CDR3 is TGTGCCAGCGGCTCCCAGGGCCATGCGTTCTTC.

This clone was seen more than once but under ten times. The chain employs TRBV18 and TRBJ2-7, with 10 bases aligning to TRBD2. The CDR3 contains 14 residues. V trimming: 4 bases; J trimming: 5 bases; junction bases outside the gene matches: 5. Germline assignment: CDR1 KGHSH and CDR2 LQKENI. This CDR3 reads CASSQSGGADEQYF. The DNA of the CDR3 is TGTGCCAGCTCACAGAGCGGGGGGGCCGACGAGCAGTACTTC.

The gene calls are TRBV6-5 and TRBJ2-7; perhaps TRBD2 as D (7 bases). This CDR3 has 16 residues. Germline loops: CDR1 MNHEY, CDR2 SVGAGI. V shed 0 bases and J shed 1 base, with 13 bases lying between them. CDR3 bases: TGTGCCAGCAGTTACTCTCGGGGGGCGAGGTCCTACGAGCAGTACTTC. Residues: CASSYSRGARSYEQYF.

CDR3 sequence: CASSLRGQGNTGELFF. In DNA, the CDR3 is TGTGCCAGCAGCCTTAGGGGACAAGGAAACACCGGGGAGCTGTTTTTT. The chain links TRBV5-5 to TRBJ2-2; perhaps TRBD1 as D (6 bases). This CDR3 spans 16 amino acids. From germline, CDR1 is SGHKS and CDR2 YYEKEE (reference sequence). Deletions cut 4 bases from V and 2 bases from J, with 15 bases between. The complete variable domain, with remaining parts taken from reference TRBV5-5 and TRBJ2-2, reads DAGVTQSPTHLIKTRGQQVTLRCSPISGHKSVSWYQQVLGQGPQFIFQYYEKEERGRGNFPDRFSARQFPNYSSELNVNALLLGDSALYLCASSLRGQGNTGELFFGEGSRLTVL.

In this sample, this clone turned up a few times. In the same sample, other DNA sequences code for this CDR3. V and J are TRBV15 and TRBJ1-3; 8 bases fit TRBD1. In germline, CDR1 is LNHNV, CDR2 YYDKDF (reference sequence). The CDR3 loop spans 16 amino acids. After removal of 3 bases from V and 0 bases from J, the junction contained 4 bases not matched to a gene. The DNA of the CDR3 is TGTGCCACCAGCAGGGACAGGGAAAGCTCTGGAAACACCATATATTTT. This sequence encodes CATSRDRESSGNTIYF.

This clone was observed a few times. The rearrangement links TRBV2 to TRBJ1-1; D unclear. Germline CDR1 SNHLY, CDR2 FYNNEI. V was clipped by 8 bases and J by 0 bases, with 7 bases between them. CDR3 length: 12 amino acids. The CDR3 spells CASSDLNTEAFF. CDR3 DNA: TGTGCCAGCTCGGACTTGAACACTGAAGCTTTCTTT.

About this clone: The same CDR3 arises from other DNA sequences in this sample as well. This rearrangement joins TRBV11-2 to TRBJ2-7; D not resolved. Trimming removed 4 bases at V and 2 bases at J, with 3 bases between. The CDR3 loop spans 11 amino acids. Germline V CDR1 and CDR2: SGHAT, FQNNGV. CDR3 DNA: TGTGCCAGCAGCTCAGCCTACGAGCAGTACTTC. Its protein is CASSSAYEQYF.